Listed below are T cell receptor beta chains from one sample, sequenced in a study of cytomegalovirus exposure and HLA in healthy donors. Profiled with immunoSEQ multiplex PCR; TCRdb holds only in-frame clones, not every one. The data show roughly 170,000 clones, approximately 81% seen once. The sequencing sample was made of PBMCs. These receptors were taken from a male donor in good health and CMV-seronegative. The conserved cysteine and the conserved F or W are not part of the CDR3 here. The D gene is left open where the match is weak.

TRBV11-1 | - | ASSPRQPQETQY
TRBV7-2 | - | ASSPPVSGTRLAKNIQY
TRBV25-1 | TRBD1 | ASAETGGQY
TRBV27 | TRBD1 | ASSFSGQHNEKLF
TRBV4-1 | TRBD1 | ASSQEDRAEAF
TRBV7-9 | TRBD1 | ASRGPDRAKY
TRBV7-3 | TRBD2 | ASSPKTGGRETQY
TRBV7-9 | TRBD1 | ASSRTTGQNYGYT
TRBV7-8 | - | ASSFRGGGDTEAF
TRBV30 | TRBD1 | AWSVVRGQGVYGYT
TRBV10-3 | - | AISRGQGETQY